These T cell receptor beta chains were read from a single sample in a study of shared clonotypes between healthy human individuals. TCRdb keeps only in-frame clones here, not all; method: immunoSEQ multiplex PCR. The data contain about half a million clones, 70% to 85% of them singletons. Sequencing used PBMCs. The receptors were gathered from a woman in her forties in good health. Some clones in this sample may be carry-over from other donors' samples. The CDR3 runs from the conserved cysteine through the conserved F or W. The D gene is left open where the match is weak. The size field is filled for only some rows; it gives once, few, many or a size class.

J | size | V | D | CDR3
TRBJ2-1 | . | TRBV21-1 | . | CASSKTVIAGKSYNEQFF
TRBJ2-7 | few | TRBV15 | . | CATSRVTVPYEQYF
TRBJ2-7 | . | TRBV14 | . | CASSQALGDEQYF
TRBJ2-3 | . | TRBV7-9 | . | CASSLGRTSTDTQYF
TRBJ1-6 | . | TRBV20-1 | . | CSAGRTPLHF
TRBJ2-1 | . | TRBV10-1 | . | CASSDQGRGREQFF
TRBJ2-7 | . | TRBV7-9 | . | CASSPLEGPRYEQYF
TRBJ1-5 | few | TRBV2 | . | CASSDRDQPQHF
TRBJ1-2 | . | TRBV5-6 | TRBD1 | CASSLVDRGLYGYTF
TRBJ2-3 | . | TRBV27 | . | CASRPTGLDAQYF
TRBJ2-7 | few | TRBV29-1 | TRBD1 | CSVGRDSTYEQYF